Each of the 25 T cell receptor beta chains below was sequenced from the same sample in a study of CD8+CD57+ T cells in acquired aplastic anemia. Genomic DNA provided the template from which TCR beta VDJ and CDR3 profiles were obtained. TCRdb recomputed calls from the reads with MiXCR, one row per CDR3 protein. The data hold a few hundred thousand distinct CDR3 sequences, with 65% to 75% observed a single time. The source material was sorted CD4+, CD8+, or CD8+CD57+ T cells (not recorded which) from PBMCs. These receptors all stem from a human donor in good health, serving as a control.

The chain has TRBV7-2 and TRBJ1-1; 8 nucleotides line up with TRBD1. J was trimmed by 14 bases and V by 5 bases; bases with no gene match: 19. Germline CDR1 is SGHTA and CDR2 is FQGNSA. The CDR3 length is 15 residues. The CDR3 loop is CASSKPGQATDTEFF. CDR3 sequence (DNA): TGTGCCAGCAGCAAACCGGGACAGGCCACAGATACGGAGTTCTTT.

In regard to this clonotype: It is likely a read error, because the conserved phenylalanine at the end of the CDR3 is missing. The DNA is left out, because the CDR3 cannot be placed on it with certainty; the CDR3 is given as TCRdb lists it. The V and J genes are TRBV15 and TRBJ1-2. Germline assignment: CDR1 LNHNV and CDR2 YYDKDF (reference sequence). Counting both end residues, the CDR3 totals 15 amino acids. The CDR3 reads CATSFSAGDGYTFGS.

The chain recombines TRBV7-3 with TRBJ2-7; 7 nucleotides line up with TRBD2. The CDR3 consists of 10 residues. Germline trimming cut 8 bases from V and 13 bases from J; bases unmatched to any gene: 8. Looked up from germline, CDR1 is SGHTA and CDR2 is FQGTGA. CDR3: CASGAGEPYV. CDR3 DNA sequence: TGTGCCAGCGGCGCGGGGGAGCCCTACGTC.

The chain carries TRBV7-6 and TRBJ2-5; D unclear. The germline V and J ends were trimmed by 1 base and 0 bases, with 9 bases remaining between them. CDR3 length: 15 residues. CDR1 and CDR2 from the germline V gene are SGHVS and FNYEAQ. Here the CDR3 DNA reads TGTGCCAGCAGCTTAGGCCTGGGGTACCAAGAGACCCAGTACTTC. This encodes CASSLGLGYQETQYF.

Of note for this clonotype: One junction end disagrees with the germline gene, perhaps due to a read error. This chain links TRBV9 with TRBJ2-7; weak D call: TRBD1 (5 bases). This CDR3 has 15 residues. Per the germline V gene, CDR1 is SGDLS and CDR2 is YYNGEE. The CDR3 reads CASSLAQGAYNAQYF. Written as DNA, the CDR3 is TGCGCCAGCAGCTTAGCCCAAGGGGCCTACAACGCGCAGTACTTC.

This rearrangement joins TRBV20-1 to TRBJ2-1; D uncertain. The germline V and J ends were trimmed by 6 bases and 8 bases, with 5 bases remaining between them. This CDR3 has 9 amino acids. Germline V gene lookup returns CDR1 DFQATT and CDR2 SNEGSKA (reference sequence). CDR3 coding DNA: TGCAGTGCCACGGATGAGCAGTTCTTC. Amino acids: CSATDEQFF.

Concerning this clonotype itself: A much larger clone lies one base from this, so it may be a read error. This sequence joins TRBV19 and TRBJ2-2; no firm D call. Trimming removed 5 bases at V and 4 bases at J, with 14 bases between. The CDR3 has 15 residues. Germline V gives CDR1 LNHDA, CDR2 SQIVND (reference sequence). CDR3 region: CASSGRIACTGELFF. CDR3 nucleotides: TGTGCCAGTAGTGGGCGAATCGCGTGCACCGGGGAGCTGTTTTTT.

V usage is TRBV5-1 and J usage is TRBJ1-2; the D is unclear. The V end was cut by 0 bases, the J end by 2 bases, with 8 bases between. In germline, CDR1 is SGHRS, CDR2 YFSETQ. The CDR3 runs 14 residues. CDR3 in amino acids: CASSLGGSNYGYTF. CDR3 coding DNA: TGCGCCAGCAGCTTGGGTGGTTCCAACTATGGCTACACCTTC.

In this sample, this clonotype turned up many times. This chain links TRBV19 with TRBJ2-5; 11 bases align to TRBD2. Germline V gene lookup returns CDR1 LNHDA and CDR2 SQIVND (reference sequence). The CDR3 is 16 residues long. The V and J ends lost 5 bases and 2 bases, in that order; junction bases with no gene match: 7. CDR3 bases: TGTGCCAGTAGTCCAAGACTAGCGGGGAGACAAGAGACCCAGTACTTC. Amino acids: CASSPRLAGRQETQYF.

The rearrangement joins TRBV6-1 to TRBJ2-7; TRBD1 aligns across 7 bases. The CDR3 length is 14 residues. Trimming removed 5 bases from V and 3 bases from J; junction bases left unmatched: 7. Germline assignment: CDR1 MNHNS and CDR2 SASEGT. The CDR3 here is CASSRQGGNYEQYF. The CDR3 coding sequence is TGTGCCAGCAGTCGACAGGGTGGAAACTACGAGCAGTACTTC.

The chain links TRBV20-1 to TRBJ2-7; weak D call: TRBD1 (6 bases). Germline V CDR1 and CDR2: DFQATT, SNEGSKA (reference sequence). CDR3 length: 13 residues. The V and J ends lost 4 bases and 13 bases respectively, with 23 bases between them. The CDR3 coding sequence is TGCAGTGCTATAACAGGGACGGAGCCGAGGAAATACTTC. Translating it yields CSAITGTEPRKYF.

The chain employs TRBV7-9 and TRBJ1-5; D remains unclear. The CDR3 runs to 15 residues. The V gene lost 5 bases and the J gene lost 0 bases, with 11 bases spanning the gap. The V gene's germline CDR1 is SEHNR and CDR2 FQNEAQ (reference sequence). Here the CDR3 DNA reads TGTGCCAGCAGCCGCGATCATGTTAGCAATCAGCCCCAGCATTTT. Translated: CASSRDHVSNQPQHF.

This clonotype was seen many times. The J gene is TRBJ1-1, the V gene TRBV27; D gene ambiguous. This CDR3 comprises 13 residues. Germline CDR1 and CDR2: MNHEY and SMNVEV (reference sequence). The CDR3 nucleotides are TGTGCTAGCCGAGGATCTGGGAACACTGAAGCTTTCTTT. Its translation is CASRGSGNTEAFF.

The chain uses TRBV19 and TRBJ1-1; the D is unclear. The CDR3 runs 14 residues. Germline CDR1 LNHDA, CDR2 SQIVND (reference sequence). With 3 bases removed from V and 0 bases from J, the gap between germline ends came to 8 bases. CDR3 protein: CASSIGLMNTEAFF. CDR3 DNA: TGTGCCAGTAGTATTGGACTCATGAACACTGAAGCTTTCTTT. Full variable domain (outside the CDR3, taken from reference TRBV19 and TRBJ1-1): DGGITQSPKYLFRKEGQNVTLSCEQNLNHDAMYWYRQDPGQGLRLIYYSQIVNDFQKGDIAEGYSVSREKKESFPLTVTSAQKNPTAFYLCASSIGLMNTEAFFGQGTRLTVV.

Ten or more counts support this clonotype. The chain employs TRBV7-2 and TRBJ2-6; TRBD2 matches at 7 bases. The CDR3 totals 23 residues. Germline V gene sequence: CDR1 SGHTA, CDR2 FQGNSA. J was trimmed by 3 bases and V by 1 base; bases with no gene match: 24. The CDR3 region has the DNA TGTGCCAGCAGCTTAGGGGAGGGTCCATCCCCCGGGGATACCCTCGGTGGGGCCAACGTCCTGACTTTC. It encodes CASSLGEGPSPGDTLGGANVLTF.

In this sample, this clonotype turned up a few times. This rearrangement joins TRBV12-3 or TRBV12-4 to TRBJ1-6; D gene uncertain. The CDR3 is 13 residues long. With 3 bases removed from V and 8 bases from J, the gap between germline ends came to 8 bases. Here the CDR3 DNA reads TGTGCCAGCAGTTTCGTTGGTGATTCACCCCTCCACTTT. This gives the protein CASSFVGDSPLHF.

Worth noting for this clonotype: A much larger clone sits a single nucleotide away, making a read error possible. The chain carries TRBV4-3 and TRBJ2-7; D perhaps matches TRBD1 (5 bases). The CDR3 covers 17 residues. Deletions cut 3 bases from V and 7 bases from J, with 25 bases between. Germline assignment: CDR1 LGHNA and CDR2 YSLEER. The CDR3 DNA reads as TGCGCCAGCAGCCAGCTCCGAGTTAGGGGTTTGTTCAGTGAGCAGTACTTC. It yields the protein CASSQLRVRGLFSEQYF.

The chain couples TRBV5-1 to TRBJ2-7; 10 nucleotides line up with TRBD1. The germline V gene has CDR1 SGHRS and CDR2 YFSETQ. Trimming removed 1 base from V and 3 bases from J; junction bases left unmatched: 10. This CDR3 contains 17 residues. The DNA for the CDR3 is TGCGCCAGCAGCTTGTTTTTCCGGACAGGGGGTGGCTACGAGCAGTACTTC. Translation: CASSLFFRTGGGYEQYF.

Worth noting for this clonotype: The CDR3 ends on some other residue instead of the conserved phenylalanine or tryptophan, so this is likely a read error. Because the CDR3's place on the DNA is in doubt, the DNA is left out and the CDR3 is given as listed by TCRdb. The chain uses TRBV7-2 and TRBJ1-1. The CDR3 adds up to 13 amino acids, both ends counted. Per the germline V gene, CDR1 is SGHTA and CDR2 is FQGNSA. This chain's CDR3 is CASSLAFRSGRTE.

The chain couples TRBV2 to TRBJ2-5, with TRBD2 matching 9 bases. In germline, CDR1 is SNHLY, CDR2 FYNNEI. This CDR3 has 18 amino acids. J lost 0 bases, V lost 6 bases, and 14 bases had no gene match. In nucleotides, the CDR3 is TGTGCCAGCAGCGTACGCGGGAATAGCGGGGGTCACCAAGAGACCCAGTACTTC. Translating it yields CASSVRGNSGGHQETQYF.

The chain uses TRBV6-5 and TRBJ2-1; D is ambiguous. The CDR3 runs 13 residues. The V gene's germline CDR1 is MNHEY and CDR2 SVGAGI. Trimming removed 6 bases from V and 5 bases from J, with 11 bases in between. The CDR3 reads CASSFLGDNEQFF. CDR3 bases: TGTGCCAGCAGCTTCCTAGGCGACAATGAGCAGTTCTTC.

This clonotype appeared many times. The chain combines TRBV10-3 with TRBJ1-5; 9 bases agree with TRBD1. The V gene's germline CDR1 is ENHRY and CDR2 SYGVKD. The trim removed 5 bases at V and 0 bases at J, leaving 5 bases unmatched. The CDR3 length is 16 residues. The CDR3 region is CAISSTDRGSNQPQHF. The CDR3 DNA follows: TGTGCCATCAGTTCGACGGACAGGGGTAGCAATCAGCCCCAGCATTTT.

The chain is built from TRBV20-1 and TRBJ1-2; D perhaps matches TRBD1 (5 bases). Trimming pared 3 bases from V and 7 bases from J, leaving 15 bases between. Germline V CDR1 and CDR2: DFQATT, SNEGSKA (reference sequence). The CDR3 sequence is 13 residues long. DNA for the CDR3: TGCAGTGCTAGGGAGGGGACTAGCGGTGGCTACACCTTC. Its protein is CSAREGTSGGYTF.

As concerns this clonotype: The junction and the germline gene differ at one end; a read error may be behind it. The genes are TRBV7-8 and TRBJ1-4, with 9 bases aligning to TRBD1. Germline V gives CDR1 SGHVS, CDR2 FQNEAQ. CDR3 length: 16 amino acids. CDR3 in amino acids: CASSLQGAHASEILFF. The DNA of the CDR3 is TGTGCCAGCAGCCTACAGGGGGCGCACGCTAGTGAAATACTGTTTTTT.

This clonotype was observed many times. J is TRBJ2-2 and V is TRBV24-1, with 8 bases identical to TRBD2. The CDR3 runs to 14 residues. CDR1 is KGHDR and CDR2 is SFDVKD in the germline V gene. V was pared by 9 bases and J by 2 bases, with 4 bases of the junction left unmatched. The chain's CDR3 is CATAGGRNTGELFF. CDR3 in DNA: TGTGCCACCGCGGGGGGTCGAAACACCGGGGAGCTGTTTTTT.